These 6 T cell receptor beta chains share one sample of origin, sequenced in a study of cytomegalovirus exposure and HLA in healthy donors. The study ran its PCR with 60 Vbeta and 13 Jbeta primers. The method was immunoSEQ multiplex PCR; TCRdb's version includes in-frame clones alone and lacks a portion of them. The table includes about 150,000 clones, 60% to 85% detected once. The sequenced material came from PBMCs. The receptors shown here come from a woman aged 35 to 49 in good health and CMV-seronegative.

The chain joins TRBV6-1 to TRBJ1-2; 7 nucleotides agree with TRBD1. The trim removed 7 bases at V and 4 bases at J, leaving 6 bases unmatched. Germline V lookup: CDR1 MNHNS, CDR2 SASEGT. This CDR3 is 13 amino acids long. The CDR3 sequence: CASNKGQSYGYTF. CDR3 sequence (DNA): TGTGCCAGCAATAAGGGACAGTCCTATGGCTACACCTTC.

The CDR3 loop is CASSLTYSGNEKLFF. The DNA for the CDR3 is TGCGCCAGCAGCTTAACTTACAGTGGGAATGAAAAACTGTTTTTT. J is TRBJ1-4 and V is TRBV5-1; D uncertain. This CDR3 has 15 residues. The ends were cut back, 2 bases at V and 5 bases at J, with 13 bases in the middle. Germline CDR1 SGHRS, CDR2 YFSETQ.

The table lists this clone with a few counts. V usage is TRBV5-4 and J usage is TRBJ1-4; D is unresolved. The CDR3 extends over 16 amino acids. The germline gives CDR1 SGHNT, CDR2 YYREEE (reference sequence). Between the trimmed V and J ends, which lost 0 bases and 7 bases, there was a span of 16 bases. The DNA of the CDR3 is TGTGCCAGCAGCTTGGGTTTGCGGATCTCGGCTGAAAAACTGTTTTTT. Translation gives CASSLGLRISAEKLFF.

This clone was seen a few times. The chain combines TRBV5-1 with TRBJ1-1; D is unresolved. Germline CDR1 SGHRS, CDR2 YFSETQ. The CDR3 has 15 residues. V was clipped by 0 bases and J by 0 bases, with 9 bases between them. This CDR3 reads CASSLGGAMNTEAFF. The CDR3 coding sequence is TGCGCCAGCAGCTTGGGGGGAGCGATGAACACTGAAGCTTTCTTT.

The J gene is TRBJ2-5, the V gene TRBV6-5, with 7 bases aligning to TRBD1. From germline, CDR1 is MNHEY and CDR2 SVGAGI. This CDR3 has 13 amino acids. V was clipped by 5 bases and J by 1 base; unmatched bases: 1. The CDR3 loop is CASSRTGQETQYF. The DNA for the CDR3 is TGTGCCAGCAGTCGGACAGGCCAAGAGACCCAGTACTTC.

This sequence joins TRBV5-4 and TRBJ2-3; 9 bases line up with TRBD1. The CDR3 contains 15 residues. Losses at the gene ends were 3 bases for V and 5 bases for J; bases not matched to a gene: 7. Germline CDR1 is SGHNT and CDR2 is YYREEE (reference sequence). The CDR3 loop reads CASSWGQGNEDTQYF. As DNA, the CDR3 is TGTGCCAGCAGCTGGGGACAGGGTAATGAAGATACGCAGTATTTT.